The 9 T cell receptor beta chains presented below share a single source sample, sequenced in a study of response to subunit inactivated influenza vaccine. TCRdb reanalysed the RT-PCR reads using MiXCR and keeps one entry per CDR3 protein. This table has 630,000 or so distinct CDR3 sequences, 15% to 19% appearing once. Sequenced here: PBMCs from blood, sampled 11 to 12 days after vaccination. The receptor source for this set is a man in his fifties who received an inactivated influenza vaccine.

This clonotype was detected many times. The rearrangement joins TRBV12-3 or TRBV12-4 to TRBJ1-4; tentative D call: TRBD1 (5 bases). V was shortened by 5 bases and J by 5 bases, with 12 bases between the two germline ends. CDR3 size: 14 residues. CDR3 sequence: CASSLGHQNEKLFF. CDR3 nucleotide sequence: TGTGCCAGCAGTCTAGGACACCAAAATGAAAAACTGTTTTTT.

This chain connects TRBV5-6 to TRBJ2-3; the D gene is possibly TRBD1 (6 bases). Deletions cut 1 base from V and 2 bases from J, with 14 bases between. The CDR3 is 16 residues long. Germline values: CDR1 SGHDT, CDR2 YYEEEE. The CDR3 here is CASSLSPGVDTDTQYF. DNA for the CDR3: TGTGCCAGCAGCTTGTCCCCAGGGGTTGACACAGATACGCAGTATTTT.

The table lists this clonotype with a few counts. This chain joins TRBV7-3 and TRBJ1-1; D is uncertain. The CDR3 extends over 13 amino acids. Germline loops: CDR1 SGHTA, CDR2 FQGTGA. Trimming took 2 bases from V and 9 from J, leaving 13 bases between them. The CDR3 protein is CASSLEHREKAFF. The CDR3 region has the DNA TGTGCCAGCAGCTTAGAACACCGCGAAAAAGCTTTCTTT.

This clonotype was seen a few times. The chain carries TRBV4-2 and TRBJ1-6; perhaps TRBD1 as D (6 bases). The CDR3 length is 14 residues. Looked up from germline, CDR1 is LGHNA and CDR2 is YNFKEQ. The V gene lost 7 bases and the J gene lost 5 bases, with 12 bases spanning the gap. CDR3 sequence reads: CASTASGDNSPLHF. The CDR3 DNA reads TGTGCCAGCACGGCCTCAGGGGATAATTCACCCCTCCACTTT.

This clonotype was counted at least ten times. V and J are TRBV6-2 or TRBV6-3 and TRBJ2-2; possibly TRBD1 for D (6 bases). Trimming removed 5 bases from V and 1 base from J, with 8 bases in between. The CDR3 sequence is 14 residues long. Germline V gene sequence: CDR1 MNHEY, CDR2 SVGEGT. CDR3 residues: CASSKQGNTGELFF. The CDR3 DNA reads as TGTGCCAGCAGTAAACAGGGGAACACCGGGGAGCTGTTTTTT.

V is TRBV4-3 and J is TRBJ2-5; 11 bases are a match to TRBD2. Losses at the gene ends were 1 base for V and 2 bases for J; bases not matched to a gene: 9. CDR3 length: 18 residues. Germline values: CDR1 LGHNA, CDR2 YSLEER. This CDR3 is CASSQGPGLADVQETQYF. The CDR3 DNA reads as TGCGCCAGCAGCCAAGGCCCGGGACTAGCGGACGTTCAAGAGACCCAGTACTTC.

This chain uses TRBV6-1 with TRBJ1-1; 7 bases are a match to TRBD1. Looked up from germline, CDR1 is MNHNS and CDR2 is SASEGT. V lost 3 bases and J lost 4; bases outside the gene matches: 8. The CDR3 is 15 residues long. The CDR3 spells CASSETDRVFTEAFF. The CDR3 DNA reads as TGTGCCAGCAGTGAGACAGACAGGGTATTCACTGAAGCTTTCTTT.

For this clonotype: A much more abundant neighbour one base away suggests this may be a read error. The chain joins TRBV20-1 to TRBJ2-1; no firm D call. This CDR3 region has 13 residues. Germline loops: CDR1 DFQATT, CDR2 SNEGSKA (reference sequence). CDR3 in amino acids: CSAKQSGPNEQIF. The CDR3, as DNA: TGCAGTGCTAAACAGTCTGGTCCCAATGAGCAGATCTTC.

This clonotype was detected only a few times. The chain employs TRBV15 and TRBJ2-2; 14 bases match TRBD2. CDR1 is LNHNV and CDR2 is YYDKDF in the germline V gene (reference sequence). Trimming took 10 bases from V and 1 from J; bases not matched to a gene: 8. CDR3 length: 17 residues. The CDR3 region is CAIKTGTSGRNTGELFF. CDR3 nucleotide sequence: TGTGCCATCAAAACCGGGACTAGCGGGAGGAACACCGGGGAGCTGTTTTTT.